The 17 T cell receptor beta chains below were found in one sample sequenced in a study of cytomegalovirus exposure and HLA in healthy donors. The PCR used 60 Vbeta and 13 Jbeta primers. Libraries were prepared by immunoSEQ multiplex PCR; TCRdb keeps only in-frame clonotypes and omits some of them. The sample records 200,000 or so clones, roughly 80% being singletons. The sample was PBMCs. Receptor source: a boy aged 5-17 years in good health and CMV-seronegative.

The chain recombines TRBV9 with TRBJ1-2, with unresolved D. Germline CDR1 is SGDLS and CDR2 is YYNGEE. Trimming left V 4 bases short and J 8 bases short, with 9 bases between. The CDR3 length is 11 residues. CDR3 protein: CASSMGRGYTF. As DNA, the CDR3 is TGTGCCAGCAGCATGGGCAGAGGCTACACCTTC. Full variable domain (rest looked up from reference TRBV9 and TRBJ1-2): DSGVTQTPKHLITATGQRVTLRCSPRSGDLSVYWYQQSLDQGLQFLIQYYNGEERAKGNILERFSAQQFPDLHSELNLSSLELGDSALYFCASSMGRGYTFGSGTRLTVV.

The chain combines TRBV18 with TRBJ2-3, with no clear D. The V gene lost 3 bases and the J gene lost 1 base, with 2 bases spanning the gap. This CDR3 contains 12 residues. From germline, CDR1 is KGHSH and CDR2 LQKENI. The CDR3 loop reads CASSPGTDTQYF. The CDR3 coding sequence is TGTGCCAGCTCACCCGGCACAGATACGCAGTATTTT.

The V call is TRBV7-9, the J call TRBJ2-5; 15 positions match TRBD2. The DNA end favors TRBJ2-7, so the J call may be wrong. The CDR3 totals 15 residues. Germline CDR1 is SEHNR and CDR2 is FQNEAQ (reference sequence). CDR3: CASSRTSGRANEQYF. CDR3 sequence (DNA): TGTGCCAGCAGCAGGACTAGCGGGAGGGCCAACGAGCAGTACTTC.

CDR3 nucleotides: TGTGCCAGCAGCAGGCTAGCGGGAGGAAATGAGCAGTTCTTC. Translated, it gives CASSRLAGGNEQFF. The chain is built from TRBV7-8 and TRBJ2-1; the match to TRBD2 covers 11 bases. V was clipped by 5 bases and J by 7 bases; unmatched bases: 4. The CDR3 runs to 14 residues. Germline V gene sequence: CDR1 SGHVS, CDR2 FQNEAQ. Full variable domain (remainder filled in from reference TRBV7-8 and TRBJ2-1): GAGVSQSPRYKVAKRGQDVALRCDPISGHVSLFWYQQALGQGPEFLTYFQNEAQLDKSGLPSDRFFAERPEGSVSTLKIQRTQQEDSAVYLCASSRLAGGNEQFFGPGTRLTVL.

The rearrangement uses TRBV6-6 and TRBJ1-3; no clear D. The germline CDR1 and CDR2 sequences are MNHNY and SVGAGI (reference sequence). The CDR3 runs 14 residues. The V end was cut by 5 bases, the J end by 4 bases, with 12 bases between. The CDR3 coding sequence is TGTGCCAGCAGTCTCGCCGGGGTAGGAAACACCATATATTTT. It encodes CASSLAGVGNTIYF.

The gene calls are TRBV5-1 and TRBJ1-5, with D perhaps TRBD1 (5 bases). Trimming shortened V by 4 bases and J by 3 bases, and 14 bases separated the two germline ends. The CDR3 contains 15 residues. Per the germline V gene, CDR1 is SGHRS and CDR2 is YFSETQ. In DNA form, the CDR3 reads TGCGCCAGCAGCATAGGGACGGGAGACAATCAGCCCCAGCATTTT. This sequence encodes CASSIGTGDNQPQHF.

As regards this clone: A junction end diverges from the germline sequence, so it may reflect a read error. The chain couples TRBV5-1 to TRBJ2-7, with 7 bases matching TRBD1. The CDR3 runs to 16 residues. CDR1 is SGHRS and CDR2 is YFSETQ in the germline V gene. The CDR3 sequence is CASSLARGQLKYEQYF. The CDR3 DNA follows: TGCGCCAGCAGCTTGGCCCGGGGACAGCTAAAGTACGAACAGTACTTC.

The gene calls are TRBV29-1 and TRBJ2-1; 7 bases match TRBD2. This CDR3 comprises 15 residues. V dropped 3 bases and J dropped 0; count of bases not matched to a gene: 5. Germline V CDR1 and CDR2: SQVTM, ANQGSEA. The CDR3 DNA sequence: TGCAGCGTTGAGAGCGGGGCTCACTCCTACAATGAGCAGTTCTTC. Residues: CSVESGAHSYNEQFF.

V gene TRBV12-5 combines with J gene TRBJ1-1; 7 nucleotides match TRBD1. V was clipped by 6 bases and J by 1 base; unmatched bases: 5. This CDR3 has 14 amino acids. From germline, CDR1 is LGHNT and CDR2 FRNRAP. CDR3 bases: TGTGCTAGTGGCACAGGGGCCCCGAACACTGAAGCTTTCTTT. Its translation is CASGTGAPNTEAFF.

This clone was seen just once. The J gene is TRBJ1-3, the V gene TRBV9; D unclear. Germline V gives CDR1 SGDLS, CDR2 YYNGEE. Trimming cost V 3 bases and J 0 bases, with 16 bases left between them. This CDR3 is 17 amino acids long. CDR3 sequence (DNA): TGTGCCAGCAGCGCCCCTCGGGAGACAAACTCTGGAAACACCATATATTTT. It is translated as CASSAPRETNSGNTIYF.

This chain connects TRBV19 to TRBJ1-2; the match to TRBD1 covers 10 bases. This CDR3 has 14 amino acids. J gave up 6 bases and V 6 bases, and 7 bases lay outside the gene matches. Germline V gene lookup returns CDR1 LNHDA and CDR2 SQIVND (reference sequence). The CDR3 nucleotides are TGTGCCAGTAGCCGTAGGGGGACAGGGGATGGCTACACCTTC. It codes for CASSRRGTGDGYTF.

CDR3 loop: CASSELLPGLEGSYNEQFF. CDR3 sequence (DNA): TGTGCCAGCAGTGAGTTACTACCGGGACTAGAAGGCTCCTACAATGAGCAGTTCTTC. The rearrangement joins TRBV6-1 to TRBJ2-1; TRBD2 matches 8 bases. Germline trimming cut 3 bases from V and 0 bases from J; bases unmatched to any gene: 13. The CDR3 extends over 19 amino acids. The V gene's germline CDR1 is MNHNS and CDR2 SASEGT.

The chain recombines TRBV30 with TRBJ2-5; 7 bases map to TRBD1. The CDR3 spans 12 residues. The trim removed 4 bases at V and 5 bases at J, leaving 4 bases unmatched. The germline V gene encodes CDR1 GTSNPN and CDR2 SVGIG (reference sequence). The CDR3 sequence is CAWKQGQETQYF. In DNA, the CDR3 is TGTGCCTGGAAACAGGGGCAGGAGACCCAGTACTTC.

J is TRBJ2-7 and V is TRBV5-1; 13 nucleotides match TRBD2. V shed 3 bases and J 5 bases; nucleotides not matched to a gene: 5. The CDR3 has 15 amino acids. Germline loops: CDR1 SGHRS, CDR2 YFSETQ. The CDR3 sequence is CASSYGLAGEHEQYF. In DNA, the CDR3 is TGCGCCAGCAGCTACGGACTAGCGGGAGAACACGAGCAGTACTTC.

CDR3 in amino acids: CASSLREGYEQYF. In nucleotides, the CDR3 is TGTGCCAGCAGTTTACGTGAGGGTTACGAGCAGTACTTC. The rearrangement links TRBV27 to TRBJ2-7, with D maybe TRBD2 (5 bases). Germline CDR1 reads MNHEY; CDR2 reads SMNVEV (reference sequence). CDR3 length: 13 amino acids. Trimming shortened V by 2 bases and J by 4 bases, and 9 bases separated the two germline ends.

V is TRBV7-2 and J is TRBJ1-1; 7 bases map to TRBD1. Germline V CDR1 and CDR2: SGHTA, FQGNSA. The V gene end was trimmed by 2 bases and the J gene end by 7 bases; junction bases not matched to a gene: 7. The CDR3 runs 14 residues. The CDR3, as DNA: TGTGCCAGCAGCTTAAAAACAGGGGTAGGTGAAGCTTTCTTT. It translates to CASSLKTGVGEAFF.

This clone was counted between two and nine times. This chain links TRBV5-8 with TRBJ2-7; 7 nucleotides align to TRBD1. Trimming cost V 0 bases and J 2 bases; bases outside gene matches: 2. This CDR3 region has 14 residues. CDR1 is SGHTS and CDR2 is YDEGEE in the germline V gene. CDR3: CASSLGDRAYEQYF. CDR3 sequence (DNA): TGTGCCAGCAGCTTGGGGGACAGAGCCTACGAGCAGTACTTC.